The 22 T cell receptor beta chains below come from one sample, sequenced in a study of blood T cell repertoires in COVID-19. This table comes from immunoSEQ multiplex PCR, and its TCRdb copy is limited to in-frame clones, with some not included. The table records roughly 440,000 clones, about 91% of them present only once. The sample comprised peripheral blood. The receptor set was obtained from a woman in her fifties or sixties with COVID-19, enrolled during active disease.

A note on this clone: In the same sample, other DNA sequences code for this CDR3. This chain's CDR3 is CASSERENTEAFF. CDR3 bases: TGTGCCAGCAGTGAAAGAGAGAACACTGAAGCTTTCTTT. V is TRBV2 and J is TRBJ1-1; no reliable D call. Germline CDR1 reads SNHLY; CDR2 reads FYNNEI. Trimming cost V 2 bases and J 1 base, with 5 bases left between them. This CDR3 is built from 13 residues.

V is TRBV10-1 and J is TRBJ2-1, with 9 bases aligning to TRBD1. The ends lost 4 bases at V and 8 bases at J; junction bases unmatched: 9. The CDR3 spans 15 residues. From germline, CDR1 is WNHNN and CDR2 SYGVQD (reference sequence). Written as DNA, the CDR3 is TGCGCCAGCAGTGGGGCGGGACAGGGAATCGATGAGCAGTTCTTC. Its translation is CASSGAGQGIDEQFF.

The chain carries TRBV7-8 and TRBJ2-3; D call uncertain. CDR1 and CDR2 (germline): SGHVS, FQNEAQ. This CDR3 spans 12 amino acids. V gave up 5 bases and J gave up 5 bases, with 8 bases separating them. The CDR3 protein is CASSRIVDTQYF. CDR3 DNA sequence: TGTGCCAGCAGCCGTATAGTAGATACGCAGTATTTT.

The gene calls are TRBV7-2 and TRBJ2-3; a possible D gene is TRBD2 (5 bases). Germline V gene lookup returns CDR1 SGHTA and CDR2 FQGNSA. This CDR3 is 14 amino acids long. Trimming removed 8 bases from V and 1 base from J, with 13 bases in between. This CDR3 reads CASSGGLRTDTQYF. The CDR3 nucleotides are TGTGCCAGCTCCGGCGGACTTCGCACAGATACGCAGTATTTT.

The rearrangement joins TRBV11-2 to TRBJ2-2; maybe TRBD1 (6 bases). Deletions cut 2 bases from V and 2 bases from J, with 9 bases between. Per the germline V gene, CDR1 is SGHAT and CDR2 is FQNNGV. The CDR3 runs to 15 residues. CDR3 loop: CASSLIGGNTGELFF. The CDR3 nucleotides read TGTGCCAGCAGCTTAATAGGGGGTAACACCGGGGAGCTGTTTTTT.

The chain combines TRBV2 with TRBJ2-6; the D gene is possibly TRBD1 (6 bases). This CDR3 has 15 residues. Germline CDR1 SNHLY, CDR2 FYNNEI. Trimming took 3 bases from V and 4 from J, leaving 10 bases between them. The CDR3 sequence: CASSEGALGANVLTF. CDR3 bases: TGTGCCAGCAGTGAGGGGGCGCTGGGGGCCAACGTCCTGACTTTC. Combining the CDR3 with reference TRBV2 and TRBJ2-6 gives the whole variable domain EPEVTQTPSHQVTQMGQEVILRCVPISNHLYFYWYRQILGQKVEFLVSFYNNEISEKSEIFDDQFSVERPDGSNFTLKIRSTKLEDSAMYFCASSEGALGANVLTFGAGSRLTVL.

The chain carries TRBV5-1 and TRBJ2-3; 9 nucleotides line up with TRBD2. This CDR3 has 16 amino acids. CDR1 SGHRS and CDR2 YFSETQ come from the germline V gene. The V segment lost 0 bases and the J segment 1 base; nucleotides outside the gene matches: 3. CDR3 sequence (DNA): TGCGCCAGCAGCTTGGAAATAGCGGGAGGCACAGATACGCAGTATTTT. It encodes CASSLEIAGGTDTQYF. The entire variable domain, with the rest obtained from reference TRBV5-1 and TRBJ2-3, is as follows: KAGVTQTPRYLIKTRGQQVTLSCSPISGHRSVSWYQQTPGQGLQFLFEYFSETQRNKGNFPGRFSGRQFSNSRSEMNVSTLELGDSALYLCASSLEIAGGTDTQYFGPGTRLTVL.

This chain uses TRBV3-1 (or the pseudogene TRBV3-2) with TRBJ2-3, with D perhaps matching TRBD1 (5 bases). V lost 4 bases and J lost 5, with 10 bases in between. Looked up from germline, CDR1 is LGHDT and CDR2 is YNNKEL (reference sequence). This CDR3 comprises 13 residues. The CDR3 protein is CASSRGFLDTQYF. The CDR3 nucleotides are TGTGCCAGCAGCCGGGGCTTTTTAGATACGCAGTATTTT.

The rearrangement uses TRBV13 and TRBJ1-2, with D uncertain. The CDR3 runs 14 residues. Germline CDR1 PRHDT, CDR2 FYEKMQ (reference sequence). Between the trimmed V and J ends, which lost 7 bases and 1 base, there was a span of 13 bases. The CDR3 DNA reads as TGTGCCAGCACCCCCTCCGGGGATAACTATGGCTACACCTTC. It specifies CASTPSGDNYGYTF.

In its sample, this clone was seen once. The chain has TRBV5-5 and TRBJ2-3; TRBD2 aligns across 13 bases. With V trimmed by 1 base and J by 1 base, 0 bases remained unmatched. Germline V gene data show CDR1 as SGHKS and CDR2 as YYEKEE (reference sequence). CDR3 length equals 16 residues. The CDR3 protein is CASSLTSGGGTDTQYF. The CDR3 DNA reads TGTGCCAGCAGCTTGACTAGCGGGGGGGGCACAGATACGCAGTATTTT. Complete variable domain (other parts from reference TRBV5-5 and TRBJ2-3): DAGVTQSPTHLIKTRGQQVTLRCSPISGHKSVSWYQQVLGQGPQFIFQYYEKEERGRGNFPDRFSARQFPNYSSELNVNALLLGDSALYLCASSLTSGGGTDTQYFGPGTRLTVL.

This clone appeared a single time. This chain joins TRBV30 and TRBJ1-2, with D uncertain. This CDR3 comprises 11 residues. Germline assignment: CDR1 GTSNPN and CDR2 SVGIG (reference sequence). The ends were cut back, 0 bases at V and 8 bases at J, with 7 bases in the middle. The CDR3 reads CAWSVVSGYTF. DNA of the CDR3: TGTGCCTGGAGTGTGGTGAGCGGCTACACCTTC.

In its sample, this clone was seen a few times. V usage is TRBV7-9 and J usage is TRBJ2-7; 10 bases map to TRBD2. Germline-derived CDR1 and CDR2 are SEHNR and FQNEAQ (reference sequence). The length of the CDR3 is 15 residues. V was clipped by 1 base and J by 6 bases; unmatched bases: 6. This chain's CDR3 is CASSLVLASGGEQYF. CDR3 coding DNA: TGTGCCAGCAGCTTAGTACTCGCTAGCGGGGGCGAGCAGTACTTC.

The J gene is TRBJ2-7, the V gene TRBV30, with a weak D call TRBD1 (6 bases). Trimming left V 4 bases short and J 0 bases short, with 13 bases between. From germline, CDR1 is GTSNPN and CDR2 SVGIG (reference sequence). This CDR3 comprises 14 residues. The CDR3 DNA reads as TGTGCCTGGACTTCACAGGGACACTCCTACGAGCAGTACTTC. It yields the protein CAWTSQGHSYEQYF.

This clone has only a few counts. This rearrangement joins TRBV27 to TRBJ1-2; possible D gene TRBD1, 5 bases. In germline, CDR1 is MNHEY, CDR2 SMNVEV (reference sequence). V lost 5 bases to trimming and J lost 5 bases, with 27 bases between them. The CDR3 is 18 amino acids. The DNA for the CDR3 is TGTGCCAGCAGTCCCTGGGGCAGGCAAGCCACCCGAGCTTATGGCTACACCTTC. This translates into CASSPWGRQATRAYGYTF.

This chain connects TRBV9 to TRBJ2-2; perhaps TRBD1 as D (6 bases). Per the germline V gene, CDR1 is SGDLS and CDR2 is YYNGEE. The CDR3 runs to 18 residues. V dropped 3 bases and J dropped 3 bases, with 21 bases sitting between them. The CDR3 region has the DNA TGTGCCAGCAGCGGGGGGTATTCCTACAGGGAAGACACCGGGGAGCTGTTTTTT. Encoded protein: CASSGGYSYREDTGELFF.

The V gene is TRBV10-3, the J gene TRBJ1-2, with unresolved D. The CDR3 has 12 amino acids. Deletions cut 2 bases from V and 4 bases from J, with 5 bases between. Germline V gene lookup returns CDR1 ENHRY and CDR2 SYGVKD. The CDR3 region has the DNA TGTGCCATCAGTGAGATGGCCTATGGCTACACCTTC. Protein sequence: CAISEMAYGYTF.

The V and J genes are TRBV12-3 or TRBV12-4 and TRBJ1-1; TRBD1 is a possible D gene (5 bases). V lost 6 bases, J lost 7 bases, and 12 bases lay in between. This CDR3 spans 12 amino acids. The CDR3 here is CASSLGGIEAFF. The CDR3 DNA reads TGTGCCAGCAGCCTTGGGGGGATTGAAGCTTTCTTT.

This chain links TRBV11-2 with TRBJ2-3, with D perhaps TRBD1 (5 bases). The CDR3 loop spans 17 amino acids. V lost 4 bases, J lost 2 bases, and 19 bases lay in between. Germline assignment: CDR1 SGHAT and CDR2 FQNNGV. The CDR3 DNA sequence: TGTGCCAGCAGCTCGTTAGGGGCCCTAGGAAACACAGATACGCAGTATTTT. Its translation is CASSSLGALGNTDTQYF.

This clone was picked up one time. The chain combines TRBV10-1 with TRBJ2-7; 7 nucleotides match TRBD2. Germline lookup yields CDR1 WNHNN and CDR2 SYGVQD (reference sequence). V shed 0 bases and J 0 bases; nucleotides not matched to a gene: 2. The CDR3 spans 15 residues. The CDR3 reads CASSESASGSYEQYF. The CDR3 nucleotides are TGCGCCAGCAGTGAGTCGGCTAGCGGCTCCTACGAGCAGTACTTC.

This chain links TRBV5-1 with TRBJ2-7; D might be TRBD2 (6 bases). The CDR3 spans 14 residues. Germline assignment: CDR1 SGHRS and CDR2 YFSETQ. Trimming removed 0 bases at V and 3 bases at J, with 10 bases between. DNA for the CDR3: TGCGCCAGCAGCTTGGGCGGCGGGATCTACGAGCAGTACTTC. This gives the protein CASSLGGGIYEQYF. The whole variable domain, remainder taken from reference TRBV5-1 and TRBJ2-7, is KAGVTQTPRYLIKTRGQQVTLSCSPISGHRSVSWYQQTPGQGLQFLFEYFSETQRNKGNFPGRFSGRQFSNSRSEMNVSTLELGDSALYLCASSLGGGIYEQYFGPGTRLTVT.

This clone was detected a few times. The chain links TRBV6-5 to TRBJ1-1, with no clear D. The CDR3 runs 15 residues. The V end lost 7 bases, the J end lost 0 bases, and 15 bases lay between the germline ends. Germline CDR1 reads MNHEY; CDR2 reads SVGAGI. CDR3 sequence reads: CASIQTGGLNTEAFF. CDR3 in DNA: TGTGCCAGCATCCAAACCGGAGGACTGAACACTGAAGCTTTCTTT.

For the CDR3, the DNA is TGTGCCAGCAGCTTATCTTCTTGGACAGGACGCGAAAAACTGTTTTTT. Residues: CASSLSSWTGREKLFF. The chain employs TRBV7-3 and TRBJ1-4; TRBD1 aligns across 7 bases. Germline CDR1 and CDR2: SGHTA and FQGTGA. The CDR3 is 16 amino acids. V lost 2 bases, J lost 8 bases, and 11 bases stayed unmatched.